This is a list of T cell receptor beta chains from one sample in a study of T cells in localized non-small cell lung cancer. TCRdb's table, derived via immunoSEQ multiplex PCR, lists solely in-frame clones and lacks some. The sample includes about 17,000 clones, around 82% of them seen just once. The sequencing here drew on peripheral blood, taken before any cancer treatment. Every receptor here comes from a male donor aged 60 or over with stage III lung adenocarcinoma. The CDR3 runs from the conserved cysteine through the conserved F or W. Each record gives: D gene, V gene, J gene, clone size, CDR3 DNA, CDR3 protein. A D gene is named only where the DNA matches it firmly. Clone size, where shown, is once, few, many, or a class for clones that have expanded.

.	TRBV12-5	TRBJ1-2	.	TGTGCTAGTGCTAAGAGGTCAGGGGCTACCCGAAACTATGGCTACACCTTC	CASAKRSGATRNYGYTF
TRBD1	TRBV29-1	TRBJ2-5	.	TGCAGCGTTGAATCCCAGGGGGCGGGGGAGACCCAGTACTTC	CSVESQGAGETQYF
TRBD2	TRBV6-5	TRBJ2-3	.	TGTGCCAGCACCCCGGGGGGACTAGCGCCAGATACGCAGTATTTT	CASTPGGLAPDTQYF
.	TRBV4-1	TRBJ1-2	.	TGCGCCAGCAGCCAATCCGAGAGGGCTAACTATGGCTACACCTTC	CASSQSERANYGYTF
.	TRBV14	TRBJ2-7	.	TGTGCCAGCAGCCAAGAAGTCTCCCCAGGATACTCCTACGAGCAGTACTTC	CASSQEVSPGYSYEQYF
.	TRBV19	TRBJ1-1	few	TGTGCCAGTAAACAGATGAACACTGAAGCTTTCTTT	CASKQMNTEAFF
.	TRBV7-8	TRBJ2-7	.	TGTGCCAGCAGCTCCCGGGGAAGGGGACCCTACGAGCAGTACTTC	CASSSRGRGPYEQYF
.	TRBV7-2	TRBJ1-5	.	TGTGCCAGCAGCTTGCTTGGGCGGGGTAGCAATCAGCCCCAGCATTTT	CASSLLGRGSNQPQHF
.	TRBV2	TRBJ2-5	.	TGTGCCAGCAGTCGGAGCGAGACCCAGTACTTC	CASSRSETQYF
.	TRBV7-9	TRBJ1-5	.	TGTGCCAGCAGCTTACAGTCAGGGAGCCAGCCCCAGCATTTT	CASSLQSGSQPQHF
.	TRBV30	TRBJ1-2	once	TGTGCCTGGAGTGTGGGGTATGGACTCTATGGCTACACCTTC	CAWSVGYGLYGYTF
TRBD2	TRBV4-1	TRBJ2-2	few	TGCGCCAGCAGCCCCTACCGGGTGGGGGGGACCGGGGAGCTGTTTTTT	CASSPYRVGGTGELFF
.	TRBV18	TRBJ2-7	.	TGTGCCAGCTCACCACCGGCAGGTAATACCTACGAGCAGTACTTC	CASSPPAGNTYEQYF
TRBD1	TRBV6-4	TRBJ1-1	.	TGTGCCAGCAGCCCGGGACAGGGGAACACTGAAGCTTTCTTT	CASSPGQGNTEAFF
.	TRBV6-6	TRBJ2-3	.	TGTGCCAGCAGCTACCGAGGAGGGACAGATACGCAGTATTTT	CASSYRGGTDTQYF
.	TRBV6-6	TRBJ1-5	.	TGTGCCACCACGGGCGGGGCCTCTCAGCCCCAGCATTTT	CATTGGASQPQHF
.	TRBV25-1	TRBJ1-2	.	TGTGCCAGCACCGAGGGTCCGGGACACTACTACACCTTC	CASTEGPGHYYTF
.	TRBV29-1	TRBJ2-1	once	TGCAGCGTGGACAAAGGCTCCTACAATGAGCAGTTCTTC	CSVDKGSYNEQFF
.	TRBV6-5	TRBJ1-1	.	TGTGCCAGCACCACCCGGGGGGGAGTTTTCTTT	CASTTRGGVFF
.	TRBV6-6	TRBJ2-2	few	TGTGCCAGCAGTTACTGGGGGGGCGTAACCGGGGAGCTGTTTTTT	CASSYWGGVTGELFF
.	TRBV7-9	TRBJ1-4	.	TGTGCCAGCAGCTTAGGAGCCGGACAGCGAACTAATGAAAAACTGTTTTTT	CASSLGAGQRTNEKLFF
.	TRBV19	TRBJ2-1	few	TGTGCCAGTAGTACCCACCGGGACTTAGGCACGTACAATGAGCAGTTCTTC	CASSTHRDLGTYNEQFF
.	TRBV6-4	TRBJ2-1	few	TGTGCCAGCAGTGACTCAGCGGGCTCCTACAATGAGCAGTTCTTC	CASSDSAGSYNEQFF
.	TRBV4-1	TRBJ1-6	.	TGCGCCAGCAGCCAGGTCGCGGGTCTCTATAATTCACCCCTCCACTTT	CASSQVAGLYNSPLHF
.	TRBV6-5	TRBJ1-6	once	TGTGCCAGCAGTTACGACCGGAGCTCCTATAATTCACCCCTCCACTTT	CASSYDRSSYNSPLHF
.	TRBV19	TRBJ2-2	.	TGTGCCAGTACCAGATCTAGCGTTTCCGGGGAGCTGTTTTTT	CASTRSSVSGELFF
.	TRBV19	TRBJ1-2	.	TGTGCCAGTAAATTGAATCCCTCGGAGAACTATGGCTACACCTTC	CASKLNPSENYGYTF
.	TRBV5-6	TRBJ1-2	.	TGTGCCAGCAGCTTCGGGGGACGGGCCTTCCATGGCTACACCTTC	CASSFGGRAFHGYTF
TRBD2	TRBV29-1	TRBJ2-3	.	TGCAGCGCCGGGGGGGGAGGCACAGATACGCAGTATTTT	CSAGGGGTDTQYF
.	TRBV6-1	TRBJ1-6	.	TGTGCCAGCAGGGAAAACGTCTACGCAGCCTTTAGCCCACCCCTCCACTTT	CASRENVYAAFSPPLHF
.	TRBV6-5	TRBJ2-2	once	TGTGCCAGCAGTTACGGGGGCCGGGACACCGGGGAGCTGTTTTTT	CASSYGGRDTGELFF
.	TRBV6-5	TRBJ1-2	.	TGTGCCAGCAGTTACTCGGGGGGCGCAGTACACGGCTACACCTTC	CASSYSGGAVHGYTF
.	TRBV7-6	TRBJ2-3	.	TGTGCCAGCAGCCAAGCTACAGGGTCCACAGATACGCAGTATTTT	CASSQATGSTDTQYF
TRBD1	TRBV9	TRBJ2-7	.	TGTGCCAGCAGCGGCCGGGACAGGGGACACGAGCAGTACTTC	CASSGRDRGHEQYF
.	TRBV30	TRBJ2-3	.	TGTGCCTGGAGTCGGGCGGGGGCTAGCACAGATACGCAGTATTTT	CAWSRAGASTDTQYF
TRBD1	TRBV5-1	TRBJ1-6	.	TGCGCCAGCAGCTCAGGACAGGGTTATAATTCACCCCTCCACTTT	CASSSGQGYNSPLHF
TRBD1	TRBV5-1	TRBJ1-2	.	TGCGCCAGCAGCTTTTGGGGGGACAGGGCGTATGGCTACACCTTC	CASSFWGDRAYGYTF
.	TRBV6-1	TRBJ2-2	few	TGTGCCAGCAGTGAAGAGGCAGGGGGGCCCGGGGAGCTGTTTTTT	CASSEEAGGPGELFF
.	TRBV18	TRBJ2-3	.	TGTGCCAGCTCACCTAGCACAGATACGCAGTATTTT	CASSPSTDTQYF
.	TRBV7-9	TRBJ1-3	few	TGTGCCAGCAGCTATATCATGGGAAACACCATATATTTT	CASSYIMGNTIYF
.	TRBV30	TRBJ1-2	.	TGTGCCTGGAGTGTTTTGAGGGGGAATCGGTATGGCTACACCTTC	CAWSVLRGNRYGYTF
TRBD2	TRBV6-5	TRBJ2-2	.	TGTGCCAGCGGATGGGGGGGAGTGAACACCGGGGAGCTGTTTTTT	CASGWGGVNTGELFF